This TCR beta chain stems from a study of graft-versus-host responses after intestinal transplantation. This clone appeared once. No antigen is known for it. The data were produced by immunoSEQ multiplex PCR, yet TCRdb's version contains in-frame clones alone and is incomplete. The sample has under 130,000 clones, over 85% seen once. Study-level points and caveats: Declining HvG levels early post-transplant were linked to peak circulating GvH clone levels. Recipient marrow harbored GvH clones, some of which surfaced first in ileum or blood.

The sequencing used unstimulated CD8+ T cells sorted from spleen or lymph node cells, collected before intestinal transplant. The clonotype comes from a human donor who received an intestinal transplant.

The DNA of the CDR3 is TGCAGCGTTGGGACAAGTGAACCGGACTACACCTTC. It specifies CSVGTSEPDYTF. The chain uses TRBV29-1 and TRBJ1-2; D is possibly TRBD1 (5 bases). V was trimmed by 4 bases and J by 10 bases, leaving 16 bases between them. The length of the CDR3 is 12 residues. Germline lookup yields CDR1 SQVTM and CDR2 ANQGSEA.